A single sample is the source of the 27 T cell receptor beta chains below, sequenced in a study of T cell clonotyping in hematopoietic cell transplantation. The table came from immunoSEQ multiplex PCR; TCRdb's copy has only in-frame clones and leaves some out. The sample shows approximately 5,400 clones, around 81% of them seen only once. The starting material was peripheral blood mononuclear cells, obtained 100 days after allogeneic stem cell transplant. Receptors originate from a male patient aged 55-69 years who had an allogeneic stem cell transplant, so T cells may come from the graft donor. Some clones in this sample may be carry-over from other donors' samples.

The CDR3 reads CASSYSGDGYTF. CDR3 coding DNA: TGTGCCAGCAGTTACTCCGGTGATGGCTACACCTTC. The gene calls are TRBV6-5 and TRBJ1-2; D remains unclear. Trimming took 0 bases from V and 6 from J, leaving 5 bases between them. CDR3 length: 12 residues. Germline V lookup: CDR1 MNHEY, CDR2 SVGAGI.

This clone appeared a few times. The chain has TRBV28 and TRBJ2-5; maybe TRBD2 (6 bases). This CDR3 region has 14 residues. Germline assignment: CDR1 MDHEN and CDR2 SYDVKM. V was cut by 2 bases and J by 7 bases, with 14 bases left in between. CDR3 in amino acids: CASSLQTSFGTQYF. Written as DNA, the CDR3 is TGTGCCAGCAGTTTACAGACTAGTTTTGGGACCCAGTACTTC.

The V and J genes are TRBV6-5 and TRBJ2-1, with 7 bases that match TRBD2. The V gene end was trimmed by 6 bases and the J gene end by 10 bases; junction bases not matched to a gene: 9. This CDR3 has 13 amino acids. Germline CDR1 and CDR2: MNHEY and SVGAGI. Here the CDR3 DNA reads TGTGCCAGCAGGACGGGGGGACCGGGGGAGCAGTTCTTC. It translates to CASRTGGPGEQFF.

This clone was detected a few times. The chain couples TRBV15 to TRBJ2-7, with D maybe TRBD2 (6 bases). Deletions cut 2 bases from V and 6 bases from J, with 14 bases between. Germline loops: CDR1 LNHNV, CDR2 YYDKDF (reference sequence). The CDR3 spans 14 residues. The CDR3 sequence is CATSRPGERPEQYF. As DNA, the CDR3 is TGTGCCACCAGCAGACCGGGGGAAAGACCCGAGCAGTACTTC.

The V gene is TRBV30, the J gene TRBJ1-5; 7 bases agree with TRBD1. The CDR3 is made up of 14 amino acids. Germline V gene sequence: CDR1 GTSNPN, CDR2 SVGIG (reference sequence). V was pared by 3 bases and J by 1 base, with 3 bases of the junction left unmatched. The CDR3 protein is CAWRNRGSNQPQHF. The CDR3 DNA reads as TGTGCCTGGAGGAACAGGGGAAGCAATCAGCCCCAGCATTTT.

The V gene is TRBV6-1, the J gene TRBJ2-1; 8 nucleotides line up with TRBD2. Germline V gene data show CDR1 as MNHNS and CDR2 as SASEGT. This CDR3 is 14 amino acids long. Unmatched junction bases numbered 3, after V lost 2 bases and J lost 6 bases. In DNA, the CDR3 is TGTGCCAGCAGTGAACAGCGGGAGAGCAATGAGCAGTTCTTC. Translation: CASSEQRESNEQFF.

The chain recombines TRBV4-3 with TRBJ2-7; D unclear. The V gene lost 0 bases and the J gene lost 3 bases, with 12 bases spanning the gap. The CDR3 runs to 15 residues. Germline lookup yields CDR1 LGHNA and CDR2 YSLEER. The CDR3 spells CASSQDDAGNYEQYF. The CDR3 nucleotides are TGCGCCAGCAGCCAAGATGATGCTGGAAACTACGAGCAGTACTTC.

The V gene is TRBV5-8, the J gene TRBJ2-7, with 11 bases fitting TRBD2. The V gene's germline CDR1 is SGHTS and CDR2 YDEGEE. The CDR3 is 14 residues long. Trimming removed 5 bases from V and 7 bases from J; junction bases left unmatched: 8. Here the CDR3 DNA reads TGTGCCAGCAGGAAACTAGCGGGAGCTCGGGAGCAGTACTTC. This codes for CASRKLAGAREQYF.

CDR3 nucleotide sequence: TGTGCCAGCAGATTCGCGGGCCAAGAGACCCAGTACTTC. It codes for CASRFAGQETQYF. The V gene is TRBV7-9, the J gene TRBJ2-5; maybe TRBD2 (5 bases). Germline V gives CDR1 SEHNR, CDR2 FQNEAQ (reference sequence). The CDR3 has 13 residues. V lost 6 bases to trimming and J lost 1 base, with 9 bases between them.

The J gene is TRBJ2-7, the V gene TRBV6-5, with D perhaps given as TRBD1 or TRBD2 (6 bases each). Germline CDR1 reads MNHEY; CDR2 reads SVGAGI. The CDR3 length is 14 residues. With 6 bases removed from V and 2 bases from J, the gap between germline ends came to 14 bases. CDR3 DNA sequence: TGTGCCAGCAGGTTATTCGGGGGCCCCTACGAGCAGTACTTC. Translating gives CASRLFGGPYEQYF.

CDR3: CASTVNGGANYGYTF. The CDR3 coding sequence is TGTGCCAGCACCGTAAACGGCGGTGCTAACTATGGCTACACCTTC. The chain uses TRBV28 and TRBJ1-2; no reliable D call. V lost 7 bases, J lost 0 bases, and 15 bases lay in between. There are 15 residues in the CDR3. CDR1 and CDR2 (germline): MDHEN, SYDVKM.

V and J are TRBV6-4 and TRBJ2-2; possible D gene TRBD2, 5 bases. V was pared by 6 bases and J by 2 bases, with 10 bases between. The V gene's germline CDR1 is MRHNA and CDR2 SNTAGT. The CDR3 covers 14 residues. CDR3 loop: CASSRGHNTGELFF. CDR3 DNA sequence: TGTGCCAGCAGCCGCGGGCATAACACCGGGGAGCTGTTTTTT.

The chain has TRBV30 and TRBJ2-5; 11 nucleotides agree with TRBD2. Germline lookup yields CDR1 GTSNPN and CDR2 SVGIG (reference sequence). The ends lost 5 bases at V and 2 bases at J; junction bases unmatched: 13. This CDR3 is built from 17 residues. The CDR3: CAWGNTRTSGQQETQYF. CDR3 sequence (DNA): TGTGCCTGGGGTAATACCCGGACTAGCGGGCAACAAGAGACCCAGTACTTC.

This chain connects TRBV25-1 to TRBJ2-3; D is perhaps TRBD1 (6 bases). The germline V gene has CDR1 MGHDK and CDR2 SYGVNS. The CDR3 totals 13 residues. V was trimmed by 6 bases and J by 2 bases, leaving 9 bases between them. CDR3: CASSRDNTDTQYF. Written as DNA, the CDR3 is TGTGCCAGCAGCCGGGACAACACAGATACGCAGTATTTT.

By its share, this clone is large. The gene calls are TRBV21-1 and TRBJ2-7; the DNA was not used to check the table's D call, TRBD2. TRBV21-1 is shown as a pseudogene. CDR3 length equals 13 residues. As DNA, the CDR3 is TGTGCCAGCAGCAAGGGCGGGGCCTACGAGCAGTACTTC. Its translation is CASSKGGAYEQYF.

The V gene is TRBV25-1, the J gene TRBJ2-5; 14 bases map to TRBD2. V trimming: 8 bases; J trimming: 6 bases; junction bases outside the gene matches: 5. There are 14 residues in the CDR3. Germline V gene sequence: CDR1 MGHDK, CDR2 SYGVNS. The CDR3: CASGGTSGSQTQYF. CDR3 DNA sequence: TGTGCCAGCGGGGGGACTAGCGGGAGTCAGACCCAGTACTTC.

The gene calls are TRBV27 and TRBJ2-1; D is unresolved. CDR3 size: 13 residues. Between the trimmed V and J ends, which lost 2 bases and 2 bases, there was a span of 4 bases. Germline loops: CDR1 MNHEY, CDR2 SMNVEV (reference sequence). The CDR3 here is CASSLRPYNEQFF. The CDR3 coding sequence is TGTGCCAGCAGTTTAAGGCCCTACAATGAGCAGTTCTTC.

This clone was found a few times. The chain employs TRBV6-5 and TRBJ2-3; 8 nucleotides align to TRBD2. This CDR3 has 14 residues. The trim removed 4 bases at V and 3 bases at J, leaving 3 bases unmatched. The germline gives CDR1 MNHEY, CDR2 SVGAGI. The CDR3 sequence: CASSLAGSTDTQYF. The DNA for the CDR3 is TGTGCCAGCAGTTTAGCGGGGTCGACAGATACGCAGTATTTT.

A few counts support this clone. This chain links TRBV9 with TRBJ2-1, with a weak D call TRBD2 (5 bases). The CDR3 runs to 14 residues. CDR1 and CDR2 (germline): SGDLS, YYNGEE. V was cut by 4 bases and J by 9 bases, with 17 bases left in between. CDR3 DNA: TGTGCCAGCAGCCCTAGCAGGACGACAAGTGAGCAGTTCTTC. This encodes CASSPSRTTSEQFF.

The chain links TRBV4-2 to TRBJ1-1, with unresolved D. Germline V lookup: CDR1 LGHNA, CDR2 YNFKEQ. This CDR3 is 15 amino acids long. Trimming pared 1 base from V and 2 bases from J, leaving 11 bases between. The CDR3 loop is CASSQVPELNTEAFF. For the CDR3, the DNA is TGTGCCAGCAGCCAAGTACCAGAATTAAACACTGAAGCTTTCTTT.

This clone was seen just once. V usage is TRBV19 and J usage is TRBJ2-1; D is perhaps TRBD2 (5 bases). Per the germline V gene, CDR1 is LNHDA and CDR2 is SQIVND (reference sequence). Trimming pared 6 bases from V and 0 bases from J, leaving 6 bases between. This CDR3 spans 13 amino acids. The CDR3 spells CASRLDSYNEQFF. CDR3 DNA: TGTGCCAGTAGACTAGACTCCTACAATGAGCAGTTCTTC.

This clone was picked up a small number of times. The chain links TRBV28 to TRBJ1-5; D remains ambiguous. The CDR3 sequence is 14 residues long. Germline CDR1 is MDHEN and CDR2 is SYDVKM. V was trimmed by 6 bases and J by 7 bases, leaving 16 bases between them. The CDR3 loop reads CASSQGGVGQPQHF. CDR3 bases: TGTGCCAGCAGCCAAGGAGGAGTTGGGCAGCCCCAGCATTTT.

For this clone: A junction end diverges from the germline sequence, so it may reflect a read error. V is TRBV7-7 and J is TRBJ2-5; the match to TRBD2 covers 11 bases. Per the germline V gene, CDR1 is SSHAT and CDR2 is FNYEAQ (reference sequence). There are 16 residues in the CDR3. The CDR3 reads CASSLNSGRVQETQYF. The CDR3 nucleotides read TGTGCTAGCAGCCTAAATAGCGGGAGGGTACAAGAGACCCAGTACTTC.

The chain couples TRBV5-5 to TRBJ2-2; 8 bases match TRBD1. The CDR3 is made up of 17 amino acids. V dropped 0 bases and J dropped 4; count of bases not matched to a gene: 8. The germline V gene encodes CDR1 SGHKS and CDR2 YYEKEE (reference sequence). This CDR3 is CASSLGIRGTGTGELFF. Written as DNA, the CDR3 is TGTGCCAGCAGCTTGGGAATCCGGGGGACAGGCACCGGGGAGCTGTTTTTT.

This clone was seen a single time. The J gene is TRBJ2-7, the V gene TRBV6-1; D call uncertain. The ends were cut back, 7 bases at V and 6 bases at J, with 19 bases in the middle. This CDR3 has 14 amino acids. Germline values: CDR1 MNHNS, CDR2 SASEGT. The CDR3 is CASTPLRGSSEQYF. The CDR3 DNA sequence: TGTGCCAGCACCCCCCTCCGAGGATCTAGCGAGCAGTACTTC.

The chain employs TRBV7-2 and TRBJ1-1; D gene unclear. Trimming stripped 2 bases from V and 1 base from J, with 2 bases between. The CDR3 extends over 12 amino acids. Per the germline V gene, CDR1 is SGHTA and CDR2 is FQGNSA. CDR3 nucleotide sequence: TGTGCCAGCAGCTTATGGAACACTGAAGCTTTCTTT. It yields the protein CASSLWNTEAFF.

This clone is a singleton in its sample. The chain has TRBV5-1 and TRBJ2-7; TRBD1 matches 10 bases. The CDR3 sequence is 14 residues long. In germline, CDR1 is SGHRS, CDR2 YFSETQ. V was clipped by 4 bases and J by 6 bases; unmatched bases: 7. The DNA for the CDR3 is TGCGCCAGCAGCCCCGGGACAGGGGAGCTCGAGCAGTACTTC. Encoded protein: CASSPGTGELEQYF.